The text below deals with one TCR beta chain. This clone's antigen is unknown. The sample holds no much larger clone one base away, and base qualities are not on file. The data stem from a study of siplizumab effects on memory and regulatory T cells (dated by TCRdb to between 2019 and 2020). Concerning the study at large: The effect of the anti-CD2 antibody siplizumab on alloreactive T-cell subsets was examined in allogeneic mixed lymphocyte reactions constructed from human PBMCs.

Sorted unstimulated T cells and proliferating T cells recovered from mixed lymphocyte reactions were subjected to TCRbeta CDR3 sequencing. Fresh whole blood from some eleven HLA-typed healthy donors was used to isolate PBMCs. Inclusive of the bounding cysteine and phenylalanine, the CDR3 is 15 residues long. Only the CDR3 region is kept as DNA, spanning 45 bases read in frame from base 1. At the junction V is shortened by 3 bases and J by 9 bases; bases outside the gene matches: 9. CDR1 SGHVS and CDR2 FNYEAQ are derived from the germline V gene. The library was built by means of the immunoSEQ multiplex PCR assay. The deep sequencing platform assayed about 10^5 TCR templates per sample. Genomic DNA extracted from sorted T cells was used for TCRbeta CDR3 sequencing. In the original analysis: Clonal analysis of TCRbeta CDR3 data was done in the R programming language. Alloreactive CD4+ and CD8+ clones were defined by comparing unstimulated samples with post-reaction CFSE-low samples. Regulatory or non-regulatory origin was assigned to alloreactive CD4+ clones by matching of sequences to sorted unstimulated Treg and non-Treg repertoires. TCRdb took this table from immuneACCESS and kept in-frame rearrangements with V and J called. Such tables lack part of the clones; where checked against another copy, unresolved V genes explain under half of the gap, and the rest is unexplained. Clone size and V and J calls were adopted from that table, with D and trimming inferred from the DNA. The sample includes around 100,000 clones, with more than 85% observed a single time. 0.14% to 0.15% of the sample goes to the ten largest clones.

The research as a whole found: Whether proliferating Tregs from siplizumab cultures were suppressive was not functionally confirmed. Compared with memory T cells, unstimulated naive T cells appeared more diverse, and naive cells seemed to make a substantial contribution to the alloresponse. Siplizumab significantly lowered the cumulative frequency of alloreactive sequences that could be traced to unstimulated CD4+ memory T cells. Roughly 80-97% of proliferating CD4+ or CD8+ clones could not be assigned a naive or memory phenotype. Of the alloreactive CD4+ clones that could be mapped, the Treg-derived share averaged around 70% with siplizumab compared with around 25% in control reactions. Because sequences below about 10^-5 frequency were poorly captured, only a minor fraction of alloreactive clones could be mapped to unstimulated subsets.

The receptor's source is a human donor in good health. The chain is assembled from TRBV7-6 and TRBJ2-1, with 9 middle bases fitting TRBD1. Sequencing was carried out using CD4+ T cells sorted from blood. The CDR3 loop reads CASSLGDRVIGEQFF. In nucleotide form, the sequence is TGTGCCAGCAGCTTGGGGGACAGGGTCATCGGTGAGCAGTTCTTC.